Listed below are T cell receptor beta chains from one sample, sequenced in a study of shared clonotypes between healthy human individuals. Clones were sequenced by immunoSEQ multiplex PCR, and TCRdb holds only the in-frame ones, with some missing. The repertoire includes 1 million to 1.3 million clones, around 82% of them detected once, and 0.55% to 0.7% sits in the top ten. The material sequenced was memory CD4+ T cells from PBMCs. These receptors were collected from a man in his late teens or twenties in good health. Some clones in this sample may be carry-over from other donors' samples. CDR3s include the opening cysteine and the closing phenylalanine or tryptophan. A D gene is named only where the DNA matches it firmly. Some rows mark clone size as missing; the rest say once, few, many or name a class of expanded clone.

abundance	v_gene	d_gene	j_gene	CDR3nt	CDR3aa
NA	TRBV27	TRBD1	TRBJ1-2	TGTGCCAGCAGTTTCGACCGGGACAGGGGTGTTTTGGATGGCTACACCTTC	CASSFDRDRGVLDGYTF
NA	TRBV18	TRBD1	TRBJ1-4	TGTGCCAGCTCACCACCCGGGACAGCTAATGAAAAACTGTTTTTT	CASSPPGTANEKLFF
many	TRBV7-3	NA	TRBJ1-1	TGTGCCAGCAGCCTCACCTCGAACACTGAAGCTTTCTTT	CASSLTSNTEAFF
NA	TRBV28	TRBD1	TRBJ2-1	TGTGCCAGCAGTGACAGGGTTCATGAGCAGTTCTTC	CASSDRVHEQFF
NA	TRBV6-1	NA	TRBJ2-3	TGTGCCAGCAGTCGAGGGGAGTCCACAGATACGCAGTATTTT	CASSRGESTDTQYF
few	TRBV2	NA	TRBJ1-2	TGTGCCAGCAGGGGCCCCGCAGGAGAGGACGCTGGCTACACCTTC	CASRGPAGEDAGYTF
NA	TRBV28	NA	TRBJ1-4	TGTGCCAGCAGTAAGCCGGGGGCGGGGAATGAAAAACTGTTTTTT	CASSKPGAGNEKLFF
NA	TRBV18	NA	TRBJ2-1	TGTGCCAGCTCATTACAGGGCAATGAGCAGTTCTTC	CASSLQGNEQFF
NA	TRBV15	NA	TRBJ1-4	TGTGCCACCAGCAGAGGAGCGGGGTTTTTGGGTAATGAAAAACTGTTTTTT	CATSRGAGFLGNEKLFF
NA	TRBV30	TRBD1	TRBJ1-4	TGTGCCTGGAGTCCCGGACAGGCGGAAAAACTGTTTTTT	CAWSPGQAEKLFF
once	TRBV5-5	NA	TRBJ1-5	TGTGCCAGCAGCCCCCTAGGAGGCGTATGGCCCCAGCATTTT	CASSPLGGVWPQHF
few	TRBV7-8	NA	TRBJ2-5	TGTGCCAGCAGCTTATTTGAAGAGACCCAGTACTTC	CASSLFEETQYF
many	TRBV5-1	NA	TRBJ2-3	TGCGCCAGCAGCTTGGAAGCAGATACGCAGTATTTT	CASSLEADTQYF
NA	TRBV10-3	NA	TRBJ2-1	TGTGCCATCAGTGAGTCGTTGAATGAGCAGTTCTTC	CAISESLNEQFF
NA	TRBV10-3	TRBD2	TRBJ2-1	TGTGCCATCACGGAGGGACTAGCGGCCTACAATGAGCAGTTCTTC	CAITEGLAAYNEQFF
NA	TRBV29-1	NA	TRBJ2-5	TGCAGCGTCCGGACGGGACAAGAGACCCAGTACTTC	CSVRTGQETQYF
NA	TRBV4-2	NA	TRBJ2-5	TGTGCCACCACATCTGGGCCTAGCTTAGAGACCCAGTACTTC	CATTSGPSLETQYF
NA	TRBV27	NA	TRBJ2-7	TGTGCCAGCAGTTTATCGACAGTGGCCTACGAGCAGTACTTC	CASSLSTVAYEQYF
NA	TRBV5-4	NA	TRBJ2-5	TGTGCCAGCAGCTCGCAAGGGGGGGTGGAGACCCAGTACTTC	CASSSQGGVETQYF
NA	TRBV7-2	NA	TRBJ2-3	TGTGCCAGCAGCTTATCTCCGATCCAAGATACGCAGTATTTT	CASSLSPIQDTQYF
NA	TRBV7-9	TRBD1	TRBJ1-1	TGTGCCAGCAGCTTAAGGGGGCAAAACACTGAAGCTTTCTTT	CASSLRGQNTEAFF
NA	TRBV5-1	TRBD2	TRBJ2-7	TGCGCCAGCAGCTCCCTAGCGGGAGCCTACGAGCAGTACTTC	CASSSLAGAYEQYF
NA	TRBV6-5	TRBD1	TRBJ2-7	TGTGCCAGCAGCCAGGGGGCCTACGAGCAGTACTTC	CASSQGAYEQYF
NA	TRBV2	NA	TRBJ2-1	TGTGCCAGCAGTGACCGCAGGATCTCCTACAATGAGCAGTTCTTC	CASSDRRISYNEQFF
NA	TRBV2	NA	TRBJ1-3	TGTGCCAGCAGTGAGGCAATTTACTCTGGAAACACCATATATTTT	CASSEAIYSGNTIYF
NA	TRBV7-3	NA	TRBJ1-2	TGTGCCAGCAGCCCCGGCAGCCACTATGGCTACACCTTC	CASSPGSHYGYTF
NA	TRBV4-3	TRBD1	TRBJ2-5	TGCGCCAGCAGCCAAGAAGCCGGGACAGGCGGTGAGACCCAGTACTTC	CASSQEAGTGGETQYF
once	TRBV14	NA	TRBJ2-3	TGTGCCAGCAGCCAAGGACAGTATACGCAGTATTTT	CASSQGQYTQYF
NA	TRBV5-1	NA	TRBJ2-3	TGCGCCAGCAGCTTGTGGGGTTCCGATACGCAGTATTTT	CASSLWGSDTQYF
few	TRBV28	NA	TRBJ1-1	TGTGCCAGCAGATTACAGGGTGGAACTGAAGCTTTCTTT	CASRLQGGTEAFF
NA	TRBV18	TRBD1	TRBJ2-7	TGTGCCAGCTCACCGCTTAAGACAGGGGGCATCCCCGGCGACTACGAGCAGTACTTC	CASSPLKTGGIPGDYEQYF
NA	TRBV29-1	NA	TRBJ2-1	TGCAGCGGTAGGACTGACCCCTACAATGAGCAGTTCTTC	CSGRTDPYNEQFF
NA	TRBV5-6	NA	TRBJ1-3	TGTGCCAGCAGCTTGGTGGCGGGTGGAAACACCATATATTTT	CASSLVAGGNTIYF
NA	TRBV5-4	TRBD2	TRBJ2-4	TGTGCCAGCAGCCAGCTCGGAATAGGGCGCGGGAGCAAAAACATTCAGTACTTC	CASSQLGIGRGSKNIQYF
NA	TRBV30	NA	TRBJ1-3	TGTGCCTGGAGTGCACGGGCGACTCAATATTTT	CAWSARATQYF
many	TRBV30	TRBD1	TRBJ2-7	TGTGCCTGGGACTCCGGGACAGGGACCCACGAGCAGTACTTC	CAWDSGTGTHEQYF
few	TRBV5-6	NA	TRBJ2-1	TGTGCCAGCAGCTTGGTAGCGCTTAGCTCCTACAATGAGCAGTTCTTC	CASSLVALSSYNEQFF
NA	TRBV15	NA	TRBJ1-1	TGTGCCACCAGCAGAGATCAGGGGTGGGCTGAAGCTTTCTTT	CATSRDQGWAEAFF
NA	TRBV28	NA	TRBJ2-3	TGTGCCAGCAGCCCTGCCAGGGAGATACCTAGCACAGATACGCAGTATTTT	CASSPAREIPSTDTQYF
NA	TRBV29-1	TRBD1	TRBJ2-3	TGCAGCGCCTACCAGGGGGCTGTAGATACGCAGTATTTT	CSAYQGAVDTQYF
NA	TRBV7-8	NA	TRBJ1-1	TGTGCCAGCAGCTCGGGGGGGAACACTGAAGCTTTCTTT	CASSSGGNTEAFF
NA	TRBV20-1	NA	TRBJ2-7	TGCAGTGCCCCTAGCCAATACGAGCAGTACTTC	CSAPSQYEQYF
NA	TRBV7-9	TRBD1	TRBJ2-7	TGTGCCAGCAGCCGACTCGGGACAGGGTACGAGCAGTACTTC	CASSRLGTGYEQYF
NA	TRBV29-1	TRBD1	TRBJ2-7	TGCAGCGTTGTGAGGACAGGGGCCAACGAGCAGTACTTC	CSVVRTGANEQYF
NA	TRBV5-4	NA	TRBJ2-1	TGTGCCAGCAGCTTGGAGGGGACTCTTGACAATGAGCAGTTCTTC	CASSLEGTLDNEQFF